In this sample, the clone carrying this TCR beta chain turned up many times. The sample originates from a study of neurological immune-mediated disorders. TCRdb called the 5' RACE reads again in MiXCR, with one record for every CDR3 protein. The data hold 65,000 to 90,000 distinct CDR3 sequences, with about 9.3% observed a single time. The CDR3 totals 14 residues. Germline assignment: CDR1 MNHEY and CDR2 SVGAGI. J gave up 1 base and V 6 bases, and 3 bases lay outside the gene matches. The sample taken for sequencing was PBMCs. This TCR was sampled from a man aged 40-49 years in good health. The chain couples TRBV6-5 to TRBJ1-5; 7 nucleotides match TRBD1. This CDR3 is CASRGQPSNQPQHF. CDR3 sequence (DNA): TGTGCCAGCAGGGGACAGCCCAGCAATCAGCCCCAGCATTTT.